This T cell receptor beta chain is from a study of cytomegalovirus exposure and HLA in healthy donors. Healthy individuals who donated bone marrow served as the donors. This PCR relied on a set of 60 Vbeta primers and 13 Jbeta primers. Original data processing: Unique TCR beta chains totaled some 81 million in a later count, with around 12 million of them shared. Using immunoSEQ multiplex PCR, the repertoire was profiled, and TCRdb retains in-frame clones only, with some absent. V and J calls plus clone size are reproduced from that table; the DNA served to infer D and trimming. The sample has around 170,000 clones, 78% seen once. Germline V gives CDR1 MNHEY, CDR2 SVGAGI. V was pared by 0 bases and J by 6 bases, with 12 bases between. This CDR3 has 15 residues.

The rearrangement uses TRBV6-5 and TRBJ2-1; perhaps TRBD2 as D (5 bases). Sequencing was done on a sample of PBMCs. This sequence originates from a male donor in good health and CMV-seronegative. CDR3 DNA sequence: TGTGCCAGCAGTTACTCGGGAGCCCTAGCCAATGAGCAGTTCTTC. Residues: CASSYSGALANEQFF.